Below, 21 T cell receptor beta chains from the same sample are listed, as sequenced in a study of CD8 T cells in Susac syndrome. With random hexamers, 0.5 to 1 ug RNA was reverse transcribed. TCRdb fed the immunoSEQ multiplex PCR reads into MiXCR, producing one record per CDR3 protein. The sample records a few hundred thousand distinct CDR3 sequences, approximately 85% being singletons. The sequenced sample was CD8+ T cells from PBMCs. The receptors originated from a human donor with multiple sclerosis.

The rearrangement joins TRBV4-3 to TRBJ2-1; TRBD2 agrees at 11 bases. Germline CDR1 and CDR2: LGHNA and YSLEER. This CDR3 region has 16 residues. The trim removed 0 bases at V and 9 bases at J, leaving 7 bases unmatched. CDR3 DNA: TGCGCCAGCAGCCAAGATGCAACTAGCGGGAGAGGTGAGCAGTTCTTC. Translation gives CASSQDATSGRGEQFF.

The chain has TRBV19 and TRBJ2-1; the D call may be TRBD1 or TRBD2 (5 bases each). V lost 5 bases to trimming and J lost 6 bases, with 23 bases between them. Germline V gene sequence: CDR1 LNHDA, CDR2 SQIVND (reference sequence). The CDR3 is 17 amino acids. CDR3 loop: CASSGVGQLLGGNEQFF. The CDR3 nucleotides read TGTGCCAGTAGTGGCGTTGGACAACTCCTTGGGGGCAATGAGCAGTTCTTC.

The rearrangement joins TRBV29-1 to TRBJ1-1; D possibly corresponds to TRBD1 (5 bases). Germline assignment: CDR1 SQVTM and CDR2 ANQGSEA. The CDR3 extends over 12 amino acids. The V end lost 5 bases, the J end lost 0 bases, and 7 bases lay between the germline ends. Here the CDR3 DNA reads TGCAGCGTTCCGACAGTGAACACTGAAGCTTTCTTT. It translates to CSVPTVNTEAFF. The whole variable domain, remainder taken from reference TRBV29-1 and TRBJ1-1, is SAVISQKPSRDICQRGTSLTIQCQVDSQVTMMFWYRQQPGQSLTLIATANQGSEATYESGFVIDKFPISRPNLTFSTLTVSNMSPEDSSIYLCSVPTVNTEAFFGQGTRLTVV.

CDR3 sequence reads: CASSQDLPPDTQYF. The CDR3 nucleotides are TGCGCCAGCAGCCAAGATTTGCCCCCAGATACGCAGTATTTT. This chain links TRBV4-3 with TRBJ2-3; no definite D call. The CDR3 totals 14 residues. Between the trimmed V and J ends, which lost 0 bases and 4 bases, there was a span of 8 bases. CDR1 LGHNA and CDR2 YSLEER come from the germline V gene.

The V call is TRBV30, the J call TRBJ1-3, with a weak D call TRBD1 (6 bases). There are 14 residues in the CDR3. Germline V gene data show CDR1 as GTSNPN and CDR2 as SVGIG (reference sequence). V lost 8 bases and J lost 2, with 16 bases in between. The CDR3 bases are TGTGCCGGAGCGGACAGAAAGACTGGAAACACCATATATTTT. Translating it yields CAGADRKTGNTIYF.

The sample holds one count of this clonotype. The chain combines TRBV3-1 with TRBJ2-7; 8 bases agree with TRBD1. Losses at the gene ends were 0 bases for V and 3 bases for J; bases not matched to a gene: 13. CDR1 and CDR2 from the germline V gene are LGHDT and YNNKEL (reference sequence). This CDR3 has 18 residues. The CDR3 DNA reads as TGTGCCAGCAGCCAAGATCAGGGGGCGAGGTATGGCGACTACGAGCAGTACTTC. This translates into CASSQDQGARYGDYEQYF.

This clonotype was seen only once. The chain couples TRBV10-3 to TRBJ2-3; D gene unclear. CDR3 length equals 12 residues. Germline V gives CDR1 ENHRY, CDR2 SYGVKD. V shed 0 bases and J shed 5 bases, with 3 bases lying between them. The CDR3 region is CAISESEDTQYF. CDR3 coding DNA: TGTGCCATCAGTGAGTCGGAAGATACGCAGTATTTT.

The rearrangement links TRBV4-3 to TRBJ1-1; TRBD1 aligns across 8 bases. The CDR3 consists of 16 residues. Germline V CDR1 and CDR2: LGHNA, YSLEER. The trim removed 5 bases at V and 4 bases at J, leaving 12 bases unmatched. As DNA, the CDR3 is TGCGCCAGCAGCATCGGGACAGGCTTTTCGGGCACTGAAGCTTTCTTT. It translates to CASSIGTGFSGTEAFF.

The rearrangement joins TRBV5-6 to TRBJ2-1; D might be TRBD2 (6 bases). Trimming pared 6 bases from V and 7 bases from J, leaving 23 bases between. Germline-derived CDR1 and CDR2 are SGHDT and YYEEEE. The CDR3 loop spans 16 amino acids. DNA of the CDR3: TGTGCCAGCACCTCAGGCTCCATGGTAGCGGCGAATGAGCAGTTCTTC. Its translation is CASTSGSMVAANEQFF.

The rearrangement joins TRBV30 to TRBJ1-1; D may be TRBD1 (5 bases). The V gene's germline CDR1 is GTSNPN and CDR2 SVGIG (reference sequence). This CDR3 has 12 residues. V was trimmed by 8 bases and J by 1 base, leaving 11 bases between them. CDR3 residues: CASKTANTEAFF. CDR3 DNA: TGTGCCAGTAAGACAGCGAACACTGAAGCTTTCTTT. Combining the CDR3 with reference TRBV30 and TRBJ1-1 gives the whole variable domain SQTIHQWPATLVQPVGSPLSLECTVEGTSNPNLYWYRQAAGRGLQLLFYSVGIGQISSEVPQNLSASRPQDRQFILSSKKLLLSDSGFYLCASKTANTEAFFGQGTRLTVV.

The gene calls are TRBV20-1 and TRBJ2-7; the match to TRBD2 covers 14 bases. Germline V gene sequence: CDR1 DFQATT, CDR2 SNEGSKA (reference sequence). The V segment lost 3 bases and the J segment 3 bases; nucleotides outside the gene matches: 4. The CDR3 totals 15 residues. The CDR3 is CSARGLAGVFYEQYF. The CDR3, as DNA: TGCAGTGCTAGGGGACTAGCGGGAGTGTTCTACGAGCAGTACTTC.

The chain links TRBV7-9 to TRBJ2-4; D assignment may be TRBD1 or TRBD2 (5 bases each). This CDR3 region has 15 residues. CDR1 SEHNR and CDR2 FQNEAQ come from the germline V gene (reference sequence). Trimming stripped 5 bases from V and 8 bases from J, with 19 bases between. The CDR3 bases are TGTGCCAGCAGCCTAGAGGGGAACCCTAAGGACATTCAGTACTTC. Protein product: CASSLEGNPKDIQYF.

The V gene is TRBV7-9, the J gene TRBJ1-1, with D uncertain. Looked up from germline, CDR1 is SEHNR and CDR2 is FQNEAQ (reference sequence). The CDR3 totals 12 residues. V was clipped by 0 bases and J by 6 bases, with 5 bases between them. This CDR3 is CASSLAQPEAFF. DNA of the CDR3: TGTGCCAGCAGCTTAGCACAGCCTGAAGCTTTCTTT.

This clonotype turned up a few times. The chain employs TRBV27 and TRBJ1-5, with D hard to call. Germline lookup yields CDR1 MNHEY and CDR2 SMNVEV (reference sequence). The CDR3 has 14 amino acids. Trimming left V 3 bases short and J 2 bases short, with 8 bases between. DNA of the CDR3: TGTGCCAGCAGTTTGGATGGTGGCAATCAGCCCCAGCATTTT. It translates to CASSLDGGNQPQHF.

The chain is built from TRBV24-1 and TRBJ1-2; tentative D call: TRBD1 (5 bases). The CDR3 has 14 amino acids. Germline V gene sequence: CDR1 KGHDR, CDR2 SFDVKD. With 4 bases removed from V and 4 bases from J, the gap between germline ends came to 12 bases. The CDR3 nucleotides read TGTGCCACCAGTGAAGCCGACAGAGCCTATGGCTACACCTTC. Its protein product is CATSEADRAYGYTF.

The chain has TRBV30 and TRBJ2-7, with a possible D match to TRBD1 (6 bases). The V and J ends lost 6 bases and 3 bases respectively, with 18 bases between them. CDR3 length: 14 amino acids. Germline V gene lookup returns CDR1 GTSNPN and CDR2 SVGIG (reference sequence). The CDR3 nucleotides read TGTGCCTGCAGGGGACCCAAGGAGGACTACGAGCAGTACTTC. The encoded protein is CACRGPKEDYEQYF.

This chain links TRBV27 with TRBJ2-2, with TRBD2 matching 10 bases. V lost 3 bases and J lost 2; bases outside the gene matches: 6. The CDR3 contains 17 residues. Germline V gene sequence: CDR1 MNHEY, CDR2 SMNVEV (reference sequence). In nucleotides, the CDR3 is TGTGCCAGCAGTTTTAGTAGCGGGAGGATAAACACCGGGGAGCTGTTTTTT. It translates to CASSFSSGRINTGELFF.

This clonotype was counted only a few times. The rearrangement uses TRBV25-1 and TRBJ1-2; TRBD1 is a possible D gene (6 bases). The ends were cut back, 6 bases at V and 6 bases at J, with 11 bases in the middle. The germline CDR1 and CDR2 sequences are MGHDK and SYGVNS. The CDR3 loop spans 12 amino acids. The CDR3 region is CASRTGSNGYTF. CDR3 coding DNA: TGTGCCAGCAGGACAGGATCCAATGGCTACACCTTC.

The J gene is TRBJ2-1, the V gene TRBV28; 7 bases match TRBD2. Germline V gene sequence: CDR1 MDHEN, CDR2 SYDVKM. V dropped 10 bases and J dropped 9; count of bases not matched to a gene: 21. There are 16 residues in the CDR3. This chain's CDR3 is CATGTPSREYQTEQFF. CDR3 DNA: TGTGCCACCGGGACCCCTTCGCGGGAGTATCAGACTGAGCAGTTCTTC.

The genes are TRBV6-4 and TRBJ2-1, with 12 nucleotides matching TRBD2. The CDR3 runs to 19 residues. Germline-derived CDR1 and CDR2 are MRHNA and SNTAGT. J was trimmed by 4 bases and V by 0 bases; bases with no gene match: 10. CDR3 bases: TGTGCCAGCAGTGACTCGAGAGTAGCGGGGACTAGCGGGTACAATGAGCAGTTCTTC. Amino acid sequence: CASSDSRVAGTSGYNEQFF.

This sequence joins TRBV5-1 and TRBJ2-2; 9 nucleotides align to TRBD1. The V gene end was trimmed by 4 bases and the J gene end by 6 bases; junction bases not matched to a gene: 10. CDR1 is SGHRS and CDR2 is YFSETQ in the germline V gene. This CDR3 is built from 16 residues. The CDR3 here is CASSPQGAGGAGELFF. CDR3 in DNA: TGCGCCAGCAGCCCACAGGGGGCAGGAGGGGCCGGGGAGCTGTTTTTT. Supplemented by reference TRBV5-1 and TRBJ2-2, the full variable domain reads KAGVTQTPRYLIKTRGQQVTLSCSPISGHRSVSWYQQTPGQGLQFLFEYFSETQRNKGNFPGRFSGRQFSNSRSEMNVSTLELGDSALYLCASSPQGAGGAGELFFGEGSRLTVL.